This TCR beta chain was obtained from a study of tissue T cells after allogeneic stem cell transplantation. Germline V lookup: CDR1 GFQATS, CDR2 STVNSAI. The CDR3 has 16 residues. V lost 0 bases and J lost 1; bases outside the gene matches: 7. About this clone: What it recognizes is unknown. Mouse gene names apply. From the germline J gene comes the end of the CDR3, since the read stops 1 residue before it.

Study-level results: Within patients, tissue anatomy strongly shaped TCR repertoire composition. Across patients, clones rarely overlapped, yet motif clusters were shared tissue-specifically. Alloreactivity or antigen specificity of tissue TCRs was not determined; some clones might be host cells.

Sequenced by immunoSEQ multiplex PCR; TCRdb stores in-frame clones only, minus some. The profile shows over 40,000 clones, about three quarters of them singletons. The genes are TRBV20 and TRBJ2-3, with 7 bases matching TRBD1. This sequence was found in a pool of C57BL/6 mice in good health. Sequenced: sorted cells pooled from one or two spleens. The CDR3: CGARDHRGWGAETLYF. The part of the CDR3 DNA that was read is TGTGGTGCTAGGGATCACAGGGGATGGGGTGCAGAAACGCTGTAT.